Listed here are 22 T cell receptor beta chains from one sample, sequenced in a study of cytomegalovirus exposure and HLA in healthy donors. The PCR ran on 60 Vbeta and 13 Jbeta primers. TCRdb keeps only in-frame clones here, not all; method: immunoSEQ multiplex PCR. The sample records roughly 100,000 clones, roughly 76% being singletons. Sample: PBMCs. The receptors originated from a woman in her forties or fifties in good health and CMV-seropositive.

The rearrangement uses TRBV2 and TRBJ2-2; a possible D gene is TRBD1 (6 bases). The CDR3 has 17 amino acids. Between the trimmed V and J ends, which lost 4 bases and 5 bases, there was a span of 20 bases. Germline V gene data show CDR1 as SNHLY and CDR2 as FYNNEI. The CDR3 sequence is CASSAPRGVSLTGELFF. Written as DNA, the CDR3 is TGTGCCAGCAGTGCCCCCAGGGGAGTTTCTTTGACCGGGGAGCTGTTTTTT.

CDR3 coding DNA: TGTGCCACCTCCAGAGACAGGAACACTGAAGCTTTCTTT. It codes for CATSRDRNTEAFF. The chain is built from TRBV6-4 and TRBJ1-1, with D perhaps TRBD1 (5 bases). The CDR3 consists of 13 residues. Trimming left V 10 bases short and J 1 base short, with 13 bases between. Germline values: CDR1 MRHNA, CDR2 SNTAGT.

The gene calls are TRBV7-2 and TRBJ2-1; 9 nucleotides agree with TRBD2. CDR3 length: 15 residues. CDR1 and CDR2 (germline): SGHTA, FQGNSA. J gave up 3 bases and V 3 bases, and 3 bases lay outside the gene matches. CDR3: CASSFSGGVYNEQFF. The DNA for the CDR3 is TGTGCCAGCAGCTTTAGCGGGGGCGTCTACAATGAGCAGTTCTTC.

V usage is TRBV19 and J usage is TRBJ1-1; 8 bases are a match to TRBD1. Trimming removed 5 bases from V and 3 bases from J; junction bases left unmatched: 8. The CDR3 contains 15 residues. Looked up from germline, CDR1 is LNHDA and CDR2 is SQIVND (reference sequence). The CDR3 loop reads CASSYLGQGHTEAFF. CDR3 sequence (DNA): TGTGCCAGTAGTTACCTCGGACAGGGACACACTGAAGCTTTCTTT.

The chain carries TRBV9 and TRBJ2-7, with 8 bases that match TRBD1. Trimming at V came to 1 base and at J to 7 bases, leaving 10 bases not matched to a gene. Germline V gene data show CDR1 as SGDLS and CDR2 as YYNGEE. The CDR3 extends over 15 amino acids. This chain's CDR3 is CASSVSPGQGREQYF. The CDR3 DNA reads as TGTGCCAGCAGCGTATCCCCCGGACAGGGCCGAGAGCAGTACTTC.

The CDR3 DNA follows: TGTGCCAGCAGGTTCGGGGGGCTACAGGGCAATGAGCAGTTCTTC. This translates into CASRFGGLQGNEQFF. This chain links TRBV7-2 with TRBJ2-1; D perhaps matches TRBD2 (7 bases). This CDR3 comprises 15 residues. CDR1 SGHTA and CDR2 FQGNSA come from the germline V gene. V lost 6 bases and J lost 6, with 18 bases in between.

The rearrangement links TRBV30 to TRBJ1-1; TRBD1 is a possible D gene (6 bases). CDR3 size: 13 residues. V gave up 4 bases and J gave up 6 bases, with 15 bases separating them. Germline lookup yields CDR1 GTSNPN and CDR2 SVGIG (reference sequence). CDR3 DNA sequence: TGTGCCTGGACCCCCGGGGGGCGGGCTGAAGCTTTCTTT. Encoded protein: CAWTPGGRAEAFF. The complete variable domain, with remaining parts taken from reference TRBV30 and TRBJ1-1, reads SQTIHQWPATLVQPVGSPLSLECTVEGTSNPNLYWYRQAAGRGLQLLFYSVGIGQISSEVPQNLSASRPQDRQFILSSKKLLLSDSGFYLCAWTPGGRAEAFFGQGTRLTVV.

As concerns this clone: The same CDR3 is also encoded by other DNA sequences in this sample. The chain uses TRBV5-1 and TRBJ1-1, with D possibly being TRBD1 (5 bases). The length of the CDR3 is 12 residues. CDR1 is SGHRS, CDR2 YFSETQ, per germline. The ends were cut back, 4 bases at V and 5 bases at J, with 9 bases in the middle. The CDR3 reads CASSIGGTEAFF. The CDR3 DNA sequence: TGCGCCAGCAGCATCGGGGGAACTGAAGCTTTCTTT. Filled out from reference TRBV5-1 and TRBJ1-1, the complete variable domain reads KAGVTQTPRYLIKTRGQQVTLSCSPISGHRSVSWYQQTPGQGLQFLFEYFSETQRNKGNFPGRFSGRQFSNSRSEMNVSTLELGDSALYLCASSIGGTEAFFGQGTRLTVV.

This clone was seen more than once but under ten times. This chain links TRBV5-1 with TRBJ1-1; 8 bases fit TRBD1. The germline gives CDR1 SGHRS, CDR2 YFSETQ. CDR3 length: 17 amino acids. J was trimmed by 1 base and V by 5 bases; bases with no gene match: 13. The CDR3 reads CASRGGQGRPSNTEAFF. The DNA of the CDR3 is TGCGCCAGCAGGGGAGGACAGGGCCGACCCTCGAACACTGAAGCTTTCTTT. The entire variable domain, with the rest obtained from reference TRBV5-1 and TRBJ1-1, is as follows: KAGVTQTPRYLIKTRGQQVTLSCSPISGHRSVSWYQQTPGQGLQFLFEYFSETQRNKGNFPGRFSGRQFSNSRSEMNVSTLELGDSALYLCASRGGQGRPSNTEAFFGQGTRLTVV.

The genes are TRBV10-3 and TRBJ2-2; D remains ambiguous. CDR1 is ENHRY and CDR2 is SYGVKD in the germline V gene. The CDR3 is made up of 14 amino acids. Trimming pared 0 bases from V and 4 bases from J, leaving 6 bases between. CDR3 in amino acids: CAISESSVTGELFF. The CDR3 DNA follows: TGTGCCATCAGTGAGTCCTCGGTCACCGGGGAGCTGTTTTTT.

The chain recombines TRBV28 with TRBJ2-7; maybe TRBD1 (6 bases). The CDR3 contains 14 residues. V gave up 6 bases and J gave up 6 bases, with 18 bases separating them. Germline V gene data show CDR1 as MDHEN and CDR2 as SYDVKM. CDR3 residues: CASSWGRPLGEQYF. DNA for the CDR3: TGTGCCAGCAGCTGGGGGCGCCCATTGGGCGAGCAGTACTTC.

This chain uses TRBV11-3 with TRBJ2-2; D is unclear. In germline, CDR1 is SGHNT, CDR2 YENEEA. V was clipped by 4 bases and J by 4 bases, with 7 bases between them. This CDR3 region has 13 residues. Written as DNA, the CDR3 is TGTGCCAGCAGCTCCCCTCGCACCGGGGAGCTGTTTTTT. As protein: CASSSPRTGELFF.

The CDR3 bases are TGTGCCAGCACCAGGGACAGCACACCCAACGAGCAGTACTTC. This codes for CASTRDSTPNEQYF. The V and J genes are TRBV7-9 and TRBJ2-7; 7 positions match TRBD1. Germline-derived CDR1 and CDR2 are SEHNR and FQNEAQ (reference sequence). Trimming at V came to 7 bases and at J to 5 bases, leaving 11 bases not matched to a gene. The CDR3 covers 14 residues.

The chain uses TRBV27 and TRBJ2-3; 9 bases align to TRBD1. The CDR3 has 14 amino acids. CDR1 is MNHEY and CDR2 is SMNVEV in the germline V gene (reference sequence). J gave up 6 bases and V 5 bases, and 6 bases lay outside the gene matches. The CDR3 coding sequence is TGTGCCAGCAGTATAAAACAGGGGGCTGATACGCAGTATTTT. It specifies CASSIKQGADTQYF.

This clone came up a few times. V usage is TRBV6-6 and J usage is TRBJ2-7, with TRBD1 matching 9 bases. CDR3 size: 14 residues. V trimming: 4 bases; J trimming: 2 bases; junction bases outside the gene matches: 3. The germline gives CDR1 MNHNY, CDR2 SVGAGI (reference sequence). Here the CDR3 reads CASSSTGGTYEQYF. The CDR3 nucleotides read TGTGCCAGCAGTTCGACAGGGGGTACCTACGAGCAGTACTTC.

V is TRBV19 and J is TRBJ1-1, with D possibly matching TRBD1 (5 bases). The CDR3 consists of 16 residues. Germline values: CDR1 LNHDA, CDR2 SQIVND (reference sequence). V dropped 5 bases and J dropped 3 bases, with 19 bases sitting between them. The CDR3 DNA reads as TGTGCCAGTAGTTTAGGGGTGGGCATCGGATACACTGAAGCTTTCTTT. This sequence encodes CASSLGVGIGYTEAFF.

The chain employs TRBV4-2 and TRBJ2-5, with 7 bases lining up with TRBD1. This CDR3 has 15 residues. Losses at the gene ends were 6 bases for V and 3 bases for J; bases not matched to a gene: 10. Germline V gene sequence: CDR1 LGHNA, CDR2 YNFKEQ. CDR3 in amino acids: CASRVGWTGEETQYF. The CDR3 DNA is TGTGCCAGCAGGGTGGGTTGGACAGGTGAAGAGACCCAGTACTTC.

CDR3 sequence: CASSSIQGRAEAFF. Here the CDR3 DNA reads TGCGCCAGCAGCTCGATCCAAGGGAGGGCTGAAGCTTTCTTT. The chain couples TRBV5-1 to TRBJ1-1; D gene ambiguous. Germline V gives CDR1 SGHRS, CDR2 YFSETQ. This CDR3 has 14 residues. Trimming stripped 3 bases from V and 6 bases from J, with 15 bases between.

The chain employs TRBV11-2 and TRBJ2-7; 7 bases are shared with TRBD1. CDR1 and CDR2 from the germline V gene are SGHAT and FQNNGV. J gave up 2 bases and V 4 bases, and 17 bases lay outside the gene matches. This CDR3 is built from 18 residues. CDR3 amino acids: CASSSTHPGTATTYEQYF. The CDR3 nucleotides are TGTGCCAGCAGCTCCACACATCCCGGGACAGCTACTACCTACGAGCAGTACTTC.

This clone has a single count. The chain is built from TRBV28 and TRBJ1-2; 8 nucleotides match TRBD1. From germline, CDR1 is MDHEN and CDR2 SYDVKM. V lost 4 bases and J lost 7; bases outside the gene matches: 5. This CDR3 spans 13 amino acids. CDR3 coding DNA: TGTGCCAGCAGTTCTTGGACAGGGACTGGCTACACCTTC. Translated, it gives CASSSWTGTGYTF.

The V gene is TRBV2, the J gene TRBJ2-5; tentatively, D is TRBD2 (6 bases). CDR1 is SNHLY, CDR2 FYNNEI, per germline. V lost 5 bases to trimming and J lost 5 bases, with 12 bases between them. This CDR3 contains 13 residues. CDR3 sequence: CASSPASAETQYF. The CDR3, as DNA: TGTGCCAGCAGTCCGGCTAGCGCTGAGACCCAGTACTTC.

This rearrangement joins TRBV28 to TRBJ2-1; D perhaps matches TRBD2 (6 bases). The V gene lost 2 bases and the J gene lost 9 bases, with 17 bases spanning the gap. The CDR3 runs to 15 residues. Looked up from germline, CDR1 is MDHEN and CDR2 is SYDVKM. CDR3 loop: CASSLRAGPRSEQFF. CDR3 DNA sequence: TGTGCCAGCAGTTTAAGAGCGGGTCCAAGGAGTGAGCAGTTCTTC.